A single sample gave rise to the 25 T cell receptor beta chains below, sequenced in a study of post-analysis software for immune sequencing data. Overall study results and limits: TRBV5-6, TRBV5-1 and TRBV20-1 were among roughly five TRBV segments more frequent in patients than controls.

These receptors' targets are unknown. Unique molecular identifiers were carried by the TCR beta cDNA libraries. Each CDR3 protein is one row after TCRdb ran MiXCR on the PCR reads. The sample has hundreds of thousands of distinct CDR3 sequences, 25% to 30% seen once. Sequencing was done on a sample of blood. The receptors come from a girl aged 10 to 17 with multiple sclerosis.

This clonotype appeared a few times. The genes are TRBV10-3 and TRBJ2-3; 8 nucleotides agree with TRBD2. The V segment lost 8 bases and the J segment 0 bases; nucleotides outside the gene matches: 16. In germline, CDR1 is ENHRY, CDR2 SYGVKD. The CDR3 length is 18 residues. CDR3 nucleotides: TGTGCCATCGGGCGAGCGGGGGCTGTCCGGAGAAGCACAGATACGCAGTATTTT. Translated: CAIGRAGAVRRSTDTQYF.

V usage is TRBV18 and J usage is TRBJ2-1; D possibly corresponds to TRBD1 (5 bases). The CDR3 covers 13 residues. V lost 2 bases, J lost 8 bases, and 10 bases lay in between. Germline V lookup: CDR1 KGHSH, CDR2 LQKENI. This CDR3 reads CASSPAGYHEQFF. CDR3 DNA: TGTGCCAGCTCACCAGCAGGGTACCATGAGCAGTTCTTC.

V usage is TRBV3-1 and J usage is TRBJ2-3; D might be TRBD2 (5 bases). V was cut by 6 bases and J by 11 bases, with 12 bases left in between. Germline V CDR1 and CDR2: LGHDT, YNNKEL (reference sequence). The CDR3 totals 11 residues. CDR3 DNA sequence: TGTGCCAGCAGTAACGCCGGGGAGCAGTATTTT. Residues: CASSNAGEQYF.

The V gene is TRBV5-1, the J gene TRBJ2-1; 10 bases align to TRBD2. The CDR3 length is 16 residues. V dropped 1 base and J dropped 6; count of bases not matched to a gene: 7. In germline, CDR1 is SGHRS, CDR2 YFSETQ. CDR3 sequence: CASSLYLAGEANEQFF. Written as DNA, the CDR3 is TGCGCCAGCAGCTTGTATCTAGCGGGGGAGGCCAATGAGCAGTTCTTC.

This clonotype occurred many times. The chain links TRBV15 to TRBJ2-1; 7 nucleotides match TRBD1. After removal of 0 bases from V and 0 bases from J, the junction contained 2 bases not matched to a gene. This CDR3 has 16 residues. Germline-derived CDR1 and CDR2 are LNHNV and YYDKDF (reference sequence). The CDR3: CATSREGQRSYNEQFF. The CDR3 nucleotides read TGTGCCACCAGCAGAGAGGGACAGCGCTCCTACAATGAGCAGTTCTTC.

There are a few counts of this clonotype. The chain employs TRBV11-2 and TRBJ2-4; D unresolved. The CDR3 contains 13 residues. V gave up 5 bases and J gave up 3 bases, with 8 bases separating them. In germline, CDR1 is SGHAT, CDR2 FQNNGV. The CDR3 DNA is TGTGCCAGCAGCCCTGAGGTCAAAAACATTCAGTACTTC. The encoded protein is CASSPEVKNIQYF.

Only a few counts were recorded for this clonotype. The rearrangement links TRBV29-1 to TRBJ2-7, with D unresolved. This CDR3 has 14 amino acids. Trimming stripped 1 base from V and 0 bases from J, with 10 bases between. Germline-derived CDR1 and CDR2 are SQVTM and ANQGSEA. The CDR3 sequence is CSVEVSGDSYEQYF. CDR3 nucleotides: TGCAGCGTTGAAGTTTCAGGAGACTCCTACGAGCAGTACTTC.

V gene TRBV6-1 combines with J gene TRBJ1-1, with TRBD1 matching 8 bases. Germline assignment: CDR1 MNHNS and CDR2 SASEGT. After removal of 6 bases from V and 4 bases from J, the junction contained 7 bases not matched to a gene. The CDR3 has 14 amino acids. The CDR3 sequence is CASRDRGLGTEAFF. The CDR3 DNA follows: TGTGCCAGCAGAGACAGGGGTTTGGGCACTGAAGCTTTCTTT.

The chain carries TRBV9 and TRBJ1-1, with D unresolved. CDR3 length: 14 amino acids. Per germline, CDR1 SGDLS and CDR2 YYNGEE. Trimming left V 0 bases short and J 5 bases short, with 11 bases between. The CDR3 spells CASSVEEVGTEAFF. The DNA for the CDR3 is TGTGCCAGCAGCGTAGAAGAGGTCGGAACTGAAGCTTTCTTT. Supplemented by reference TRBV9 and TRBJ1-1, the full variable domain reads DSGVTQTPKHLITATGQRVTLRCSPRSGDLSVYWYQQSLDQGLQFLIQYYNGEERAKGNILERFSAQQFPDLHSELNLSSLELGDSALYFCASSVEEVGTEAFFGQGTRLTVV.

This clonotype appeared a few times. The chain is built from TRBV20-1 and TRBJ2-7; 9 bases agree with TRBD1. CDR3 length: 11 residues. J was trimmed by 9 bases and V by 5 bases; bases with no gene match: 5. Per germline, CDR1 DFQATT and CDR2 SNEGSKA (reference sequence). CDR3 sequence: CSARGQGGQYF. CDR3 nucleotide sequence: TGCAGTGCTCGGGGACAGGGCGGGCAGTACTTC.

This clonotype was picked up a small number of times. This chain connects TRBV12-3 or TRBV12-4 to TRBJ2-5; 9 bases agree with TRBD2. CDR3 length equals 13 residues. Losses at the gene ends were 6 bases for V and 5 bases for J; bases not matched to a gene: 4. CDR3 sequence: CASRRSGRETQYF. The CDR3 DNA follows: TGTGCCAGCAGGCGGAGCGGGAGGGAGACCCAGTACTTC.

The sample holds a few counts of this clonotype. The chain uses TRBV7-2 and TRBJ1-5; tentative D call: TRBD1 (6 bases). Germline-derived CDR1 and CDR2 are SGHTA and FQGNSA. Trimming removed 6 bases from V and 0 bases from J, with 15 bases in between. The CDR3 has 16 amino acids. The CDR3 spells CASSSQGAGSNQPQHF. Written as DNA, the CDR3 is TGTGCCAGCAGTTCACAGGGAGCGGGTAGCAATCAGCCCCAGCATTTT.

The chain has TRBV7-2 and TRBJ2-5, with D perhaps TRBD2 (5 bases). This CDR3 has 15 residues. Trimming cost V 6 bases and J 5 bases, with 19 bases left between them. Germline CDR1 reads SGHTA; CDR2 reads FQGNSA. CDR3 sequence reads: CASSNLLVPGETQYF. CDR3 nucleotides: TGTGCCAGCAGTAACCTGCTCGTTCCGGGGGAGACCCAGTACTTC. Based on the CDR3 plus reference TRBV7-2 and TRBJ2-5, the full variable domain is GAGVSQSPSNKVTEKGKDVELRCDPISGHTALYWYRQSLGQGLEFLIYFQGNSAPDKSGLPSDRFSAERTGGSVSTLTIQRTQQEDSAVYLCASSNLLVPGETQYFGPGTRLLVL.

This chain connects TRBV13 to TRBJ2-1; TRBD2 might be the D (6 bases). The length of the CDR3 is 15 residues. Germline V CDR1 and CDR2: PRHDT, FYEKMQ (reference sequence). Trimming removed 4 bases from V and 8 bases from J, with 18 bases in between. The CDR3 DNA sequence: TGTGCCAGCAGCTCCGGGTGGGCCCCTAGCGATGAGCAGTTCTTC. Translating gives CASSSGWAPSDEQFF.

This clonotype was observed at least ten times. The chain is built from TRBV7-9 and TRBJ2-7; D unclear. The germline gives CDR1 SEHNR, CDR2 FQNEAQ (reference sequence). This CDR3 contains 14 residues. The V gene lost 5 bases and the J gene lost 2 bases, with 13 bases spanning the gap. The CDR3 loop reads CASSPPEVPYEQYF. The CDR3 DNA is TGTGCCAGCAGCCCCCCTGAGGTCCCCTACGAGCAGTACTTC.

This clonotype was detected only a few times. This rearrangement joins TRBV20-1 to TRBJ2-7, with 12 bases that match TRBD2. From germline, CDR1 is DFQATT and CDR2 SNEGSKA (reference sequence). Unmatched junction bases numbered 15, after V lost 6 bases and J lost 3 bases. The CDR3 totals 17 residues. This chain's CDR3 is CSAGLLAGGLLDYEQYF. Written as DNA, the CDR3 is TGCAGTGCGGGATTACTAGCGGGAGGCCTCCTGGACTACGAGCAGTACTTC.

The chain recombines TRBV28 with TRBJ2-1; D might be TRBD2 (5 bases). CDR1 is MDHEN and CDR2 is SYDVKM in the germline V gene. There are 14 residues in the CDR3. The V end was cut by 7 bases, the J end by 0 bases, with 10 bases between. The CDR3 region is CASIGGFSYNEQFF. The CDR3 nucleotides read TGTGCCAGCATCGGCGGGTTCTCCTACAATGAGCAGTTCTTC.

V and J are TRBV5-1 and TRBJ2-3; TRBD2 matches at 7 bases. Germline V CDR1 and CDR2: SGHRS, YFSETQ. This CDR3 has 15 residues. V gave up 4 bases and J gave up 1 base; unmatched junction bases: 6. CDR3 nucleotide sequence: TGCGCCAGCAGCGGGGGGGTGGGGCGCACAGATACGCAGTATTTT. It encodes CASSGGVGRTDTQYF.

The V call is TRBV11-2, the J call TRBJ2-7; D possibly corresponds to TRBD2 (5 bases). Trimming removed 5 bases at V and 4 bases at J, with 21 bases between. The length of the CDR3 is 16 residues. The V gene's germline CDR1 is SGHAT and CDR2 FQNNGV. The CDR3 nucleotides are TGTGCCAGCAGCCCCATAGTCGCGGGTAGTCGTTACGAGCAGTACTTC. Protein: CASSPIVAGSRYEQYF.

About this clonotype itself: One end of the junction is discordant with germline, which a read error may explain. The chain has TRBV4-2 and TRBJ2-1, with 13 bases fitting TRBD2. CDR3 size: 17 residues. Germline assignment: CDR1 LGHNA and CDR2 YNFKEQ. The DNA of the CDR3 is TGTGCCAGCAGCCTCCGGACTAGCGGGAGCTCCTACAGTGAGCAGTTCTTC. It is translated as CASSLRTSGSSYSEQFF.

The V and J genes are TRBV5-1 and TRBJ1-1; TRBD1 might be the D (5 bases). The germline V gene has CDR1 SGHRS and CDR2 YFSETQ. V dropped 0 bases and J dropped 5 bases, with 11 bases sitting between them. The CDR3 loop spans 14 amino acids. The CDR3 DNA reads TGCGCCAGCAGCTTGGTCGCAGGGACGACTGAAGCTTTCTTT. Protein: CASSLVAGTTEAFF.

This clonotype was seen at least ten times. V gene TRBV14 combines with J gene TRBJ2-1; no definite D call. This CDR3 comprises 12 residues. Trimming shortened V by 4 bases and J by 9 bases, and 10 bases separated the two germline ends. The germline V gene has CDR1 SGHDN and CDR2 FVKESK. The CDR3 DNA follows: TGTGCCAGCAGCCTTTCACGGCGTGAGCAGTTCTTC. Its protein is CASSLSRREQFF.

In its sample, this clonotype was seen a few times. The rearrangement links TRBV5-1 to TRBJ2-3; 7 positions match TRBD1. CDR1 SGHRS and CDR2 YFSETQ come from the germline V gene. CDR3 length: 14 residues. Germline trimming cut 7 bases from V and 3 bases from J; bases unmatched to any gene: 8. The CDR3, as DNA: TGCGCCAGCGCTGTCGGCAGGGGGACAGATACGCAGTATTTT. It specifies CASAVGRGTDTQYF.

This CDR3 is CASSLVRTIQPYEQYF. DNA of the CDR3: TGTGCCAGCAGCTTAGTGCGGACTATACAACCCTACGAGCAGTACTTC. This chain uses TRBV7-2 with TRBJ2-7, with D possibly being TRBD2 (6 bases). From germline, CDR1 is SGHTA and CDR2 FQGNSA. CDR3 size: 16 residues. V was clipped by 1 base and J by 2 bases, with 15 bases between them.

This clonotype was detected a few times. The chain recombines TRBV12-3 or TRBV12-4 with TRBJ1-2, with D possibly being TRBD1 (5 bases). V lost 6 bases and J 4 bases, leaving 12 bases between the germline ends. The CDR3 runs 13 residues. The CDR3 DNA is TGTGCCAGCAGCTTTGACAGCCTCTATGGCTACACCTTC. Translating gives CASSFDSLYGYTF.